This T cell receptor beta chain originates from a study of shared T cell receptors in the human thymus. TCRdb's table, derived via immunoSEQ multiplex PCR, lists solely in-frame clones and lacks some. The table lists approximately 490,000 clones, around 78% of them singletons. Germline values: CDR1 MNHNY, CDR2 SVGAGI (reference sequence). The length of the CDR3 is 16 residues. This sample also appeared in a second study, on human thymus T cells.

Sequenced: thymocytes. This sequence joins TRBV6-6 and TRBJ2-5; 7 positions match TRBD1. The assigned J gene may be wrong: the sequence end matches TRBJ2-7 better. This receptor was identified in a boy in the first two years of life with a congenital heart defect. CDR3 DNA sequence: TGTGCCAGCAGTCAACGGGTACACCTGACAGGGTACGAGCAGTACTTC. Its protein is CASSQRVHLTGYEQYF.